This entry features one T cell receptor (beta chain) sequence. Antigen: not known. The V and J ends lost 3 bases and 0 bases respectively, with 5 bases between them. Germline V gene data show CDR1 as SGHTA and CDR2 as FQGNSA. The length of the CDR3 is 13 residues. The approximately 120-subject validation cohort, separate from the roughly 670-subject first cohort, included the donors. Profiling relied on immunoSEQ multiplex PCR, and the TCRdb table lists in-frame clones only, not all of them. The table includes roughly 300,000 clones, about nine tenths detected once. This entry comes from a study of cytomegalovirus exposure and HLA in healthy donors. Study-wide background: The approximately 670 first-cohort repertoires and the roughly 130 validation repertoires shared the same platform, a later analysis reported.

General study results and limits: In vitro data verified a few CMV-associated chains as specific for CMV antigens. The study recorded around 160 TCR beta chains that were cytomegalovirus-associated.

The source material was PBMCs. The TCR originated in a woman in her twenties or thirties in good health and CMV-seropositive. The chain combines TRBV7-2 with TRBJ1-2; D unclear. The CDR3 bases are TGTGCCAGCAGCTTGGCAGCTAACTATGGCTACACCTTC. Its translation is CASSLAANYGYTF.